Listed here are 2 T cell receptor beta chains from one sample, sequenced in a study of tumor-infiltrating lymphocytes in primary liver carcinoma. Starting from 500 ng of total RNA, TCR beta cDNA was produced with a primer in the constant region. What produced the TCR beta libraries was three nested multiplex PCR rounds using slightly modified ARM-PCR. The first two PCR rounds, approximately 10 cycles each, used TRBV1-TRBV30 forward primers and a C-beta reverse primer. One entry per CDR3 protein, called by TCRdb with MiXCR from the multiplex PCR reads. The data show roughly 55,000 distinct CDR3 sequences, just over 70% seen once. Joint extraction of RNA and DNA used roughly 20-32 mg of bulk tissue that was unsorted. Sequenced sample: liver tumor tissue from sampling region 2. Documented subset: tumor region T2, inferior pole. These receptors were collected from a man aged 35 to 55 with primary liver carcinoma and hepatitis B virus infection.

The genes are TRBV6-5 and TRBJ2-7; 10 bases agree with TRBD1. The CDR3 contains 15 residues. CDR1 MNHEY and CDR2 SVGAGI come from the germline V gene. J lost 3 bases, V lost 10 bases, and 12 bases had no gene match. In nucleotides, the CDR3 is TGTGCCAACATCGTTGACAGGGGGCTCAACTACGAGCAGTACTTC. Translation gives CANIVDRGLNYEQYF.

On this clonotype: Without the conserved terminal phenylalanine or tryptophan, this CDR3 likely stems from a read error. CDR3 residues: CASSTGEDEQFS. The CDR3 DNA is TGTGCCAGTTCGACAGGAGAGGATGAGCAGTTCTCC. This chain uses TRBV2 with TRBJ2-1; maybe TRBD1 (6 bases). The CDR3 length is 12 residues. Trimming left V 9 bases short and J 8 bases short, with 14 bases between. Germline CDR1 SNHLY, CDR2 FYNNEI.